Below are 22 T cell receptor beta chains sequenced from a single sample in a study of T cell responses to AZD1222 COVID-19 vaccine. The table came from immunoSEQ multiplex PCR; TCRdb's copy has only in-frame clones and leaves some out. The table shows about 150,000 clones, with less than 95% occurring only once. The specimen comprised peripheral blood, sampled on day 0 of AZD1222 vaccination. The receptors originated from an adult in good health.

The chain links TRBV25-1 to TRBJ2-1; D is possibly TRBD2 (7 bases). The CDR3 loop spans 15 amino acids. V was clipped by 1 base and J by 8 bases, with 15 bases between them. Germline V gene sequence: CDR1 MGHDK, CDR2 SYGVNS. The CDR3 region is CASSEFRGASYEQFF. In DNA form, the CDR3 reads TGTGCCAGCAGTGAATTTCGGGGGGCAAGCTATGAGCAGTTCTTC.

The chain recombines TRBV6-5 with TRBJ2-1; D is unresolved. With 6 bases removed from V and 4 bases from J, the gap between germline ends came to 10 bases. Germline V gives CDR1 MNHEY, CDR2 SVGAGI. The CDR3 covers 13 residues. The CDR3 sequence is CASSPDLYNEQFF. The CDR3 nucleotides are TGTGCCAGCAGCCCGGACCTATACAATGAGCAGTTCTTC.

This chain connects TRBV5-8 to TRBJ1-2; perhaps TRBD1 as D (5 bases). V was trimmed by 1 base and J by 4 bases, leaving 11 bases between them. The germline V gene has CDR1 SGHTS and CDR2 YDEGEE. This CDR3 comprises 14 residues. CDR3 sequence: CASSLSEGLYGYTF. In nucleotides, the CDR3 is TGTGCCAGCAGCTTGAGCGAGGGACTCTATGGCTACACCTTC.

V usage is TRBV19 and J usage is TRBJ1-4, with TRBD1 as a possible D gene (6 bases). The V gene lost 7 bases and the J gene lost 0 bases, with 15 bases spanning the gap. This CDR3 has 16 residues. Germline loops: CDR1 LNHDA, CDR2 SQIVND (reference sequence). The CDR3 spells CASTLTGYSTNEKLFF. CDR3 in DNA: TGTGCCAGTACCTTGACAGGTTACTCAACTAATGAAAAACTGTTTTTT.

This clone was observed a handful of times. The V call is TRBV7-2, the J call TRBJ2-7; TRBD2 matches 7 bases. Germline V gene sequence: CDR1 SGHTA, CDR2 FQGNSA. This CDR3 is 15 amino acids long. J gave up 1 base and V 5 bases, and 8 bases lay outside the gene matches. CDR3 residues: CASSPFAGESYEQYF. CDR3 nucleotide sequence: TGTGCCAGCAGCCCGTTTGCGGGAGAATCCTACGAGCAGTACTTC.

The sample holds one count of this clone. V gene TRBV4-3 combines with J gene TRBJ2-5; D is perhaps TRBD1 (6 bases). Trimming shortened V by 3 bases and J by 5 bases, and 13 bases separated the two germline ends. Germline assignment: CDR1 LGHNA and CDR2 YSLEER. The CDR3 is 14 residues long. Here the CDR3 reads CASSQTGVGETQYF. In nucleotides, the CDR3 is TGCGCCAGCAGCCAGACAGGAGTTGGGGAGACCCAGTACTTC.

The genes are TRBV18 and TRBJ2-7; maybe TRBD1 (6 bases). This CDR3 region has 15 residues. The V gene lost 2 bases and the J gene lost 2 bases, with 13 bases spanning the gap. Germline CDR1 KGHSH, CDR2 LQKENI. This CDR3 reads CASSPETGWPYEQYF. The DNA of the CDR3 is TGTGCCAGCTCACCAGAGACAGGCTGGCCCTACGAGCAGTACTTC.

The table lists this clone with a count of one. The chain employs TRBV2 and TRBJ2-1; D gene ambiguous. The CDR3 has 15 residues. In germline, CDR1 is SNHLY, CDR2 FYNNEI. V gave up 1 base and J gave up 2 bases, with 9 bases separating them. The CDR3 DNA sequence: TGTGCCAGCAGTGAAGGAATCGGCCCCTACAATGAGCAGTTCTTC. Its translation is CASSEGIGPYNEQFF.

V and J are TRBV11-2 and TRBJ2-7, with D uncertain. Germline loops: CDR1 SGHAT, CDR2 FQNNGV. The CDR3 sequence is 14 residues long. V was cut by 5 bases and J by 4 bases, with 15 bases left in between. CDR3 in DNA: TGTGCCAGCAGCCCCTTTGTCATCGGTTACGAGCAGTACTTC. This sequence encodes CASSPFVIGYEQYF.

The chain is built from TRBV7-6 and TRBJ2-3, with 10 positions matching TRBD2. Per germline, CDR1 SGHVS and CDR2 FNYEAQ. CDR3 length equals 16 residues. Germline trimming cut 2 bases from V and 3 bases from J; bases unmatched to any gene: 5. As DNA, the CDR3 is TGTGCCAGCAGCTTACTAGCGGGAGTATTGACAGATACGCAGTATTTT. Protein sequence: CASSLLAGVLTDTQYF.

The V call is TRBV12-3 or TRBV12-4, the J call TRBJ1-3, with D hard to call. The CDR3 is made up of 13 amino acids. V lost 4 bases and J lost 0, with 4 bases in between. CDR3 amino acids: CASSWPSGNTIYF. The CDR3 bases are TGTGCCAGCAGTTGGCCCTCTGGAAACACCATATATTTT.

Here the CDR3 DNA reads TGTGCCAGCAGGATAGACAGAACTTATAATTCACCCCTCCACTTT. It codes for CASRIDRTYNSPLHF. This rearrangement joins TRBV28 to TRBJ1-6; tentative D call: TRBD1 (5 bases). CDR1 MDHEN and CDR2 SYDVKM come from the germline V gene. There are 15 residues in the CDR3. V dropped 6 bases and J dropped 4 bases, with 13 bases sitting between them.

J is TRBJ2-7 and V is TRBV24-1, with D possibly matching TRBD2 (6 bases). The V gene lost 4 bases and the J gene lost 0 bases, with 15 bases spanning the gap. This CDR3 region has 16 residues. Looked up from germline, CDR1 is KGHDR and CDR2 is SFDVKD. CDR3 in DNA: TGTGCCACCAGTGACCCCGGGGGAAGTAACTCCTACGAGCAGTACTTC. This encodes CATSDPGGSNSYEQYF.

This chain connects TRBV5-4 to TRBJ2-1, with TRBD1 identical over 9 bases. Per germline, CDR1 SGHNT and CDR2 YYREEE (reference sequence). CDR3 size: 17 residues. After removal of 0 bases from V and 6 bases from J, the junction contained 10 bases not matched to a gene. This chain's CDR3 is CASSLGHKGTGPNEQFF. The DNA of the CDR3 is TGTGCCAGCAGCTTGGGTCATAAGGGGACAGGGCCCAATGAGCAGTTCTTC.

The rearrangement links TRBV27 to TRBJ2-3; no firm D call. The CDR3 loop spans 16 amino acids. V was pared by 2 bases and J by 0 bases, with 12 bases between. The germline gives CDR1 MNHEY, CDR2 SMNVEV (reference sequence). Here the CDR3 DNA reads TGTGCCAGCAGTTTAGGTCCAGGTCTTAGCACAGATACGCAGTATTTT. Protein: CASSLGPGLSTDTQYF.

The chain couples TRBV7-8 to TRBJ1-2; D uncertain. CDR1 is SGHVS, CDR2 FQNEAQ, per germline. The length of the CDR3 is 13 residues. Trimming cost V 5 bases and J 7 bases, with 14 bases left between them. CDR3 amino acids: CASSPGRESGYTF. The CDR3 DNA sequence: TGTGCCAGCAGCCCGGGTCGTGAGAGTGGCTACACCTTC.

This chain connects TRBV19 to TRBJ2-5; 7 bases agree with TRBD2. The junction had 9 bases not matched to a gene; V was cut back by 6 bases and J by 8 bases. This CDR3 spans 13 amino acids. Germline-derived CDR1 and CDR2 are LNHDA and SQIVND (reference sequence). Here the CDR3 DNA reads TGTGCCAGTAGACAGACGGGGGGTGTTACCCAGTACTTC. It is translated as CASRQTGGVTQYF.

The chain carries TRBV18 and TRBJ1-2; TRBD1 matches at 7 bases. From germline, CDR1 is KGHSH and CDR2 LQKENI. This CDR3 is built from 17 residues. V shed 3 bases and J 2 bases; nucleotides not matched to a gene: 12. DNA for the CDR3: TGTGCCAGCTCACCGCCCAACAGACAGGGCGCCAACTATGGCTACACCTTC. Translating gives CASSPPNRQGANYGYTF.

The chain joins TRBV24-1 to TRBJ2-5; TRBD1 matches at 9 bases. The length of the CDR3 is 13 residues. Germline trimming cut 7 bases from V and 5 bases from J; bases unmatched to any gene: 4. Germline-derived CDR1 and CDR2 are KGHDR and SFDVKD. The CDR3 DNA follows: TGTGCCACCAGACAGGGGGCGGGGGAGACCCAGTACTTC. The encoded protein is CATRQGAGETQYF.

V usage is TRBV19 and J usage is TRBJ2-3; no clear D gene. The CDR3 loop spans 14 amino acids. Per germline, CDR1 LNHDA and CDR2 SQIVND (reference sequence). Trimming cost V 1 base and J 1 base, with 6 bases left between them. CDR3 in DNA: TGTGCCAGTAGTATAGGACAAGGCACAGATACGCAGTATTTT. The encoded protein is CASSIGQGTDTQYF.

CDR3 in DNA: TGTGCCAGCAGCTCCCGAGCAGGGAATCCGGGTGAAAAACTGTTTTTT. The encoded protein is CASSSRAGNPGEKLFF. The rearrangement uses TRBV7-2 and TRBJ1-4; tentatively, D is TRBD1 (5 bases). Trimming pared 4 bases from V and 7 bases from J, leaving 19 bases between. The CDR3 is 16 residues long. The germline gives CDR1 SGHTA, CDR2 FQGNSA. Drawing the rest from reference TRBV7-2 and TRBJ1-4, the complete variable domain is GAGVSQSPSNKVTEKGKDVELRCDPISGHTALYWYRQSLGQGLEFLIYFQGNSAPDKSGLPSDRFSAERTGGSVSTLTIQRTQQEDSAVYLCASSSRAGNPGEKLFFGSGTQLSVL.

This clone was detected only a few times. The gene calls are TRBV7-9 and TRBJ2-7; 10 nucleotides align to TRBD1. Trimming removed 2 bases from V and 3 bases from J; junction bases left unmatched: 7. CDR1 SEHNR and CDR2 FQNEAQ come from the germline V gene (reference sequence). This CDR3 is built from 16 residues. This CDR3 reads CASSLTGGTGDYEQYF. The CDR3 coding sequence is TGTGCCAGCAGCTTAACGGGCGGGACAGGGGACTACGAGCAGTACTTC.